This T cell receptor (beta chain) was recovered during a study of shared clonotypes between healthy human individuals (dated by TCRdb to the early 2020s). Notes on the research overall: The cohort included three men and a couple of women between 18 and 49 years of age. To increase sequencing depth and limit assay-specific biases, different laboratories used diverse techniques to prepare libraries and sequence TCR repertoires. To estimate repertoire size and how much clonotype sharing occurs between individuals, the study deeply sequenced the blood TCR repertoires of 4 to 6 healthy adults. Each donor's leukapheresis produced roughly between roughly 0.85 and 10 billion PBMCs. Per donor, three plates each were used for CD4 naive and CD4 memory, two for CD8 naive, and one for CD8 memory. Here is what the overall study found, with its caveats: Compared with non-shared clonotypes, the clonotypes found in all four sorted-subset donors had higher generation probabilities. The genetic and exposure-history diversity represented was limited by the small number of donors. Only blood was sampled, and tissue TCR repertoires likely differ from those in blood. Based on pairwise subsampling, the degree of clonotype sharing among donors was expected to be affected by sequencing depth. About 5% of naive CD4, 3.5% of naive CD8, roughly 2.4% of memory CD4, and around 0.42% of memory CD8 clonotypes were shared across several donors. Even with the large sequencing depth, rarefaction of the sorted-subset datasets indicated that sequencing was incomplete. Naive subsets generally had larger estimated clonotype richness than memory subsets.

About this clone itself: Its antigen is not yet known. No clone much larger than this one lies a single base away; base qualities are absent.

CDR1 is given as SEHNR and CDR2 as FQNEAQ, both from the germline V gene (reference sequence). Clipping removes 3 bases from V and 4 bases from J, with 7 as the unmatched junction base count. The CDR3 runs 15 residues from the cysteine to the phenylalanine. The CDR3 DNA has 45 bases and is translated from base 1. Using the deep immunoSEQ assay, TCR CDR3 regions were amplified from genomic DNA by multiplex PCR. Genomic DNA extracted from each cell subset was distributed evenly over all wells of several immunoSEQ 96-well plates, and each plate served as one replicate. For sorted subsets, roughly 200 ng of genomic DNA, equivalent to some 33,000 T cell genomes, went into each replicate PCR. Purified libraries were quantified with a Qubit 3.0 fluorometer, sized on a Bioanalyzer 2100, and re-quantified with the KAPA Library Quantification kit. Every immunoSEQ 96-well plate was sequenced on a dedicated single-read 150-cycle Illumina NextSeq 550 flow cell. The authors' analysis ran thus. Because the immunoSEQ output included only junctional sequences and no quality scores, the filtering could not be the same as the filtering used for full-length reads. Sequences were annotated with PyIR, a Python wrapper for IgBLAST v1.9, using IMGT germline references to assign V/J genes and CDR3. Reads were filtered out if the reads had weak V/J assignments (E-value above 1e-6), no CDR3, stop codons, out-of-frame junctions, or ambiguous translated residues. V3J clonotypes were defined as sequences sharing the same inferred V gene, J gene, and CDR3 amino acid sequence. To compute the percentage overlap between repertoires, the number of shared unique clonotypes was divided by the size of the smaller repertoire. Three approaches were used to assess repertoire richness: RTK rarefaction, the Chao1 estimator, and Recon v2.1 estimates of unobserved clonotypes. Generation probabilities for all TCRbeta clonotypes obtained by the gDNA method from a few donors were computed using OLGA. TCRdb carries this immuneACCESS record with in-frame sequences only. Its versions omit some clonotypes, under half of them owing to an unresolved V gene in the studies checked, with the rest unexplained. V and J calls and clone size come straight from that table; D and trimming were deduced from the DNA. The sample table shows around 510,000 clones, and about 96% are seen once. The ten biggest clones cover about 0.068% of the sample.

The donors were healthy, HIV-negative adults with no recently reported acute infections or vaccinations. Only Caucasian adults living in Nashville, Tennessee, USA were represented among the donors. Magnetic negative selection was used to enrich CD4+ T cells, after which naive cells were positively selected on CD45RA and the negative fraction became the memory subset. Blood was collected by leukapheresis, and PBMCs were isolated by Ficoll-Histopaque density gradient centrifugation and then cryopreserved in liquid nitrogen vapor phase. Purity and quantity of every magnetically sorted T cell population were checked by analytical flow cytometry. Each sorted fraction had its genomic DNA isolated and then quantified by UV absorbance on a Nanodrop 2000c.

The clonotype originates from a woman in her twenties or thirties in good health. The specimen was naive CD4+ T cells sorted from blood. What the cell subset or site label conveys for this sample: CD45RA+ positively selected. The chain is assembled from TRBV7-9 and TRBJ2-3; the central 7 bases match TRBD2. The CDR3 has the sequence CASSFGGRRSDTQYF. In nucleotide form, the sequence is TGTGCCAGCAGCTTCGGCGGGAGAAGGTCAGATACGCAGTATTTT.